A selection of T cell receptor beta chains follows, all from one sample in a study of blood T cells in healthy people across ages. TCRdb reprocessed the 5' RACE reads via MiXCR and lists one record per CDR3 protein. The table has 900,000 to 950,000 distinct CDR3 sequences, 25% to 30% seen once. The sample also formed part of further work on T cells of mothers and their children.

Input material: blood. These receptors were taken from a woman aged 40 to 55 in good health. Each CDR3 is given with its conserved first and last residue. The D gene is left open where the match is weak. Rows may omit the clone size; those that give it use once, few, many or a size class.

CDR3 protein: CASSLQGRRDGYTF
CDR3 DNA: TGTGCCAGCAGTTTGCAGGGAAGGAGGGATGGCTACACCTTC
V gene: TRBV28
D gene: NA
J gene: TRBJ1-2
clone size: NA

CDR3 protein: CASGQGALSSGNTIYF
CDR3 DNA: TGCGCCAGCGGGCAGGGGGCTTTAAGCTCTGGAAACACCATATATTTT
V gene: TRBV4-3
D gene: TRBD1
J gene: TRBJ1-3
clone size: few

CDR3 protein: CASSLRDRGSGYTF
CDR3 DNA: TGTGCCAGCAGTTTAAGGGACAGGGGCTCGGGCTACACCTTC
V gene: TRBV27
D gene: TRBD1
J gene: TRBJ1-2
clone size: few

CDR3 protein: CATSDSQAGRMYEQYF
CDR3 DNA: TGTGCCACCAGTGATTCGCAGGCAGGGAGGATGTACGAGCAGTACTTC
V gene: TRBV24-1
D gene: NA
J gene: TRBJ2-7
clone size: few

CDR3 protein: CASNNRGRGHTF
CDR3 DNA: TGTGCCAGTAACAACAGGGGACGTGGCCACACCTTC
V gene: TRBV2
D gene: TRBD1
J gene: TRBJ1-2
clone size: NA

CDR3 protein: CASHSVTGSGNIQYF
CDR3 DNA: TGTGCCAGCCACTCCGTGACAGGGAGTGGGAACATTCAGTACTTC
V gene: TRBV7-3
D gene: TRBD1
J gene: TRBJ2-4
clone size: many

CDR3 protein: CASSGQLLYGYTF
CDR3 DNA: TGTGCCAGCAGTGGACAGCTCCTCTATGGCTACACCTTC
V gene: TRBV28
D gene: NA
J gene: TRBJ1-2
clone size: few

CDR3 protein: CSALSGLMESYGYTF
CDR3 DNA: TGCAGTGCCCTCTCAGGCTTAATGGAAAGTTATGGCTACACCTTC
V gene: TRBV20-1
D gene: NA
J gene: TRBJ1-2
clone size: NA

CDR3 protein: CASSLRSMGWGANVLTF
CDR3 DNA: TGTGCCAGCAGTTTACGGTCGATGGGCTGGGGGGCCAACGTCCTGACTTTC
V gene: TRBV28
D gene: NA
J gene: TRBJ2-6
clone size: NA

CDR3 protein: CASRQGDTQYF
CDR3 DNA: TGTGCCAGCAGGCAGGGGGATACGCAGTATTTT
V gene: TRBV11-1
D gene: NA
J gene: TRBJ2-3
clone size: many

CDR3 protein: CSARAEKSYNEQYF
CDR3 DNA: TGCAGTGCTAGGGCAGAGAAATCCTACAATGAGCAGTACTTC
V gene: TRBV20-1
D gene: NA
J gene: TRBJ2-7
clone size: few

CDR3 protein: CASSLAMTGGNEQFF
CDR3 DNA: TGTGCCAGCAGTTTAGCGATGACAGGGGGTAATGAGCAGTTCTTC
V gene: TRBV12-3/TRBV12-4
D gene: TRBD1
J gene: TRBJ2-1
clone size: NA

CDR3 protein: CASSGGTGIEQYF
CDR3 DNA: TGTGCCAGCAGTGGGGGGACAGGGATCGAGCAGTACTTC
V gene: TRBV12-3/TRBV12-4
D gene: TRBD1
J gene: TRBJ2-7
clone size: many

CDR3 protein: CASTPPGAYEQYF
CDR3 DNA: TGTGCCAGCACCCCCCCCGGGGCCTACGAGCAGTACTTC
V gene: TRBV6-5
D gene: NA
J gene: TRBJ2-7
clone size: many

CDR3 protein: CSFRLGTGEVEAFF
CDR3 DNA: TGCAGCTTCCGCCTTGGGACAGGGGAGGTTGAAGCTTTCTTT
V gene: TRBV29-1
D gene: TRBD1
J gene: TRBJ1-1
clone size: few

CDR3 protein: CASEGDTYEQYF
CDR3 DNA: TGTGCCAGCGAGGGGGACACCTACGAGCAGTACTTC
V gene: TRBV12-3/TRBV12-4
D gene: NA
J gene: TRBJ2-7
clone size: many

CDR3 protein: CASSSDRGRNNSPLHF
CDR3 DNA: TGCGCCAGCAGCTCGGACAGGGGTCGAAATAATTCACCCCTCCACTTT
V gene: TRBV5-1
D gene: TRBD1
J gene: TRBJ1-6
clone size: few

CDR3 protein: CASSLDGGGNEQFF
CDR3 DNA: TGTGCCAGCAGCTTAGACGGCGGAGGGAATGAGCAGTTCTTC
V gene: TRBV7-9
D gene: NA
J gene: TRBJ2-1
clone size: NA

CDR3 protein: CATSSPGTAGLAGPQSSYNEQFF
CDR3 DNA: TGTGCCACCAGCAGTCCCGGGACAGCCGGACTAGCGGGTCCCCAGAGCTCCTACAATGAGCAGTTCTTC
V gene: TRBV15
D gene: TRBD2
J gene: TRBJ2-1
clone size: few

CDR3 protein: CAWEDWRGSYEQYF
CDR3 DNA: TGTGCCTGGGAGGACTGGAGGGGGTCCTACGAGCAGTACTTC
V gene: TRBV30
D gene: NA
J gene: TRBJ2-7
clone size: NA

CDR3 protein: CATFPGTGDFQETQYF
CDR3 DNA: TGCGCCACCTTCCCGGGGACAGGGGATTTCCAAGAGACCCAGTACTTC
V gene: TRBV5-1
D gene: TRBD1
J gene: TRBJ2-5
clone size: many

CDR3 protein: CASSRARTEETQYF
CDR3 DNA: TGTGCCAGCTCTCGGGCCAGGACAGAAGAGACCCAGTACTTC
V gene: TRBV18
D gene: NA
J gene: TRBJ2-5
clone size: few